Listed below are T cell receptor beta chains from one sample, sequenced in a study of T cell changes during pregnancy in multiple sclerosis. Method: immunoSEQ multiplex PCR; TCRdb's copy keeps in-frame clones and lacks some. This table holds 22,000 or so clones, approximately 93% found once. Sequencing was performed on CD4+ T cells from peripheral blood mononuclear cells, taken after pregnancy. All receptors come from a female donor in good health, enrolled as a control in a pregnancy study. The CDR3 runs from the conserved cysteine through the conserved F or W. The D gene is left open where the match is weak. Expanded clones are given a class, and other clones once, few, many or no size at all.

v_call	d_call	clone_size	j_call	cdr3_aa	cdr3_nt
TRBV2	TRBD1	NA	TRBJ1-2	CASSGGQGVGGYTF	TGTGCCAGCAGTGGGGGACAGGGGGTGGGTGGCTACACCTTC
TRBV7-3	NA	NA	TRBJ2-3	CASSLMGPSTDTQYF	TGTGCCAGCAGCTTAATGGGCCCTAGCACAGATACGCAGTATTTT
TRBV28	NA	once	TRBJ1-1	CASSSGASEAFF	TGTGCCAGCAGCTCAGGGGCCAGTGAAGCTTTCTTT
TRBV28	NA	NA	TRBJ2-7	CATWDNSYEQYF	TGTGCCACATGGGACAACTCCTACGAGCAGTACTTC
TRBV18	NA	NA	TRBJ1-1	CASSPLQGEAFF	TGTGCCAGCTCACCGTTACAGGGAGAGGCTTTCTTT
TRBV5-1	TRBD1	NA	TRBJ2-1	CASSPGTGAINEQFF	TGCGCCAGCAGCCCCGGGACAGGGGCTATTAACGAGCAGTTCTTC
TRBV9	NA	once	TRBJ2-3	CASSVAGGASLPDTQYF	TGTGCCAGCAGCGTAGCTGGCGGGGCTTCCCTCCCGGATACGCAGTATTTT
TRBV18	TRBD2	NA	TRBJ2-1	CASSPGLAGIFYNEQFF	TGTGCCAGCTCACCGGGACTAGCGGGAATCTTCTACAATGAGCAGTTCTTC
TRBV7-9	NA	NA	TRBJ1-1	CASSPSPRNTEAFF	TGTGCCAGCAGTCCTAGCCCCCGAAACACTGAAGCTTTCTTT
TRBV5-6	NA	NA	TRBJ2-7	CASSVGTSNSYEQYF	TGTGCCAGCAGCGTCGGGACTTCGAACTCCTACGAGCAGTACTTC
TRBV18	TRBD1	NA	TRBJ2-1	CASSPVQGANEQFF	TGTGCCAGCTCACCTGTTCAGGGGGCCAATGAGCAGTTCTTC
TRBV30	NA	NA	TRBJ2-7	CAWRGQGGYEQYF	TGTGCCTGGAGGGGCCAGGGAGGATACGAGCAGTACTTC
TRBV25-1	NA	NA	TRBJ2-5	CASSEVGLVKETQYF	TGTGCCAGCAGTGAGGTGGGACTGGTTAAAGAGACCCAGTACTTC
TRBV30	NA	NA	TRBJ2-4	CACVQGANIQYF	TGTGCCTGTGTCCAGGGCGCAAACATTCAGTACTTC
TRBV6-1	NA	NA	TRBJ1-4	CASSEAEKLFF	TGTGCCAGCAGTGAGGCCGAAAAACTGTTTTTT